This is a list of T cell receptor beta chains from one sample in a study of identical twins. TCRdb called the 5' RACE reads again in MiXCR, with one record for every CDR3 protein. The sample has under 250,000 distinct CDR3 sequences; approximately 12% are singletons. The data were also submitted as part of a second study, on yellow fever vaccine responses in identical twins.

Sample: memory (CD45RO+) T cells sorted from blood. Every receptor here comes from a woman aged 18-35 years in good health. Each CDR3 is given with its conserved first and last residue. A D gene is named only where the DNA matches it firmly. Where a row states a size, it is once, few, many or the class of an expanded clone; other rows omit it.

clone_size	d_call	j_call	v_call	cdr3_aa	cdr3_nt
NA	TRBD2	TRBJ2-7	TRBV7-2	CASSRVLLAETYEQYF	TGTGCCAGCAGCAGAGTTCTTCTAGCGGAGACCTACGAGCAGTACTTC
few	NA	TRBJ2-1	TRBV14	CASSQSLYEQFF	TGTGCCAGCAGCCAATCTCTTTATGAGCAGTTCTTC
NA	NA	TRBJ1-5	TRBV29-1	CSVATGNQPQHF	TGCAGCGTTGCCACAGGGAATCAGCCCCAGCATTTT
NA	TRBD2	TRBJ2-2	TRBV7-9	CASRKGLAVRGTGELFF	TGTGCCAGCAGGAAGGGACTAGCGGTCCGTGGCACCGGGGAGCTGTTTTTT
few	NA	TRBJ2-2	TRBV11-2	CASSFAGTGELFF	TGTGCCAGCAGCTTCGCGGGCACCGGGGAGCTGTTTTTT
few	TRBD2	TRBJ2-1	TRBV20-1	CSAMTSGTAYNEQFF	TGCAGTGCCATGACTAGCGGGACAGCTTACAATGAGCAGTTCTTC
many	NA	TRBJ2-5	TRBV10-3	CATTGDQETQYF	TGTGCCACCACGGGGGATCAAGAGACCCAGTACTTC
NA	TRBD1	TRBJ1-1	TRBV12-3/TRBV12-4	CASRPGTENTEAFF	TGTGCCAGCAGACCCGGGACAGAGAACACTGAAGCTTTCTTT
NA	NA	TRBJ2-1	TRBV6-6	CASCKADYNEQFF	TGTGCCAGCTGTAAGGCGGACTACAATGAGCAGTTCTTC
NA	NA	TRBJ2-2	TRBV28	CASSLVLGAGQTNTGELFF	TGTGCCAGCAGCCTCGTGTTGGGCGCGGGGCAGACAAACACCGGGGAGCTGTTTTTT
many	TRBD2	TRBJ2-3	TRBV5-1	CASSFMISGGSDTQYF	TGCGCCAGCAGCTTTATGATTAGCGGGGGGTCAGATACGCAGTATTTT
NA	TRBD1	TRBJ2-6	TRBV7-2	CASRTGQGNAGANVLTF	TGTGCCAGCAGAACGGGACAGGGTAACGCTGGGGCCAACGTCCTGACTTTC
many	NA	TRBJ2-1	TRBV6-2/TRBV6-3	CASMEWGGPDEQFF	TGTGCCAGCATGGAGTGGGGGGGCCCGGATGAGCAGTTCTTC
NA	NA	TRBJ2-7	TRBV2	CASTRTGSGLSEQYF	TGTGCCAGCACCCGAACCGGGTCCGGGTTGTCGGAGCAGTACTTC
many	TRBD1	TRBJ2-1	TRBV12-3/TRBV12-4	CASNPGQGARSSYNEQFF	TGTGCCAGCAACCCGGGACAGGGGGCCCGGAGCTCCTACAATGAGCAGTTCTTC
NA	TRBD1	TRBJ1-1	TRBV14	CASSRNRGGTEAFF	TGTGCCAGCAGCCGAAACAGGGGCGGCACTGAAGCTTTCTTT
NA	NA	TRBJ2-3	TRBV7-3	CASTFDDEITDTQYF	TGTGCCAGCACTTTTGACGACGAGATCACAGATACGCAGTATTTT
NA	NA	TRBJ2-3	TRBV4-3	CASSPEGPDTQYF	TGCGCCAGCAGCCCCGAGGGCCCAGATACGCAGTATTTT
NA	NA	TRBJ2-7	TRBV5-1	CASSLDSGGSYEQYF	TGCGCCAGCAGCTTGGACAGCGGAGGTTCCTACGAGCAGTACTTC
many	TRBD2	TRBJ2-1	TRBV12-3/TRBV12-4	CASSLLTSGDNEQFF	TGTGCCAGCAGTTTATTGACTAGCGGGGACAATGAGCAGTTCTTC
NA	NA	TRBJ1-1	TRBV6-1	CASSEQGFTEAFF	TGTGCCAGCAGTGAGCAAGGGTTCACTGAAGCTTTCTTT
many	NA	TRBJ1-2	TRBV6-2/TRBV6-3	CASRPSGTENYGYTF	TGTGCCAGCAGACCCTCCGGGACGGAAAACTATGGCTACACCTTC
NA	NA	TRBJ2-5	TRBV4-1	CASSRGGKETQYF	TGCGCCAGCAGCCGTGGGGGGAAAGAGACCCAGTACTTC
many	TRBD2	TRBJ2-7	TRBV7-9	CASSLASGLAGAYEQYF	TGTGCCAGCAGCTTAGCGTCGGGACTAGCGGGAGCCTACGAGCAGTACTTC
many	TRBD2	TRBJ2-1	TRBV3-1	CASSQDLAGRYNEQFF	TGTGCCAGCAGCCAAGATCTAGCGGGGCGATACAATGAGCAGTTCTTC
NA	TRBD2	TRBJ2-3	TRBV11-1	CASSLVGTSLGTDTQYF	TGTGCCAGCAGCTTAGTAGGGACTAGCTTGGGCACAGATACGCAGTATTTT
few	NA	TRBJ2-1	TRBV27	CASSLLGGKTFNEQFF	TGTGCCAGCAGTTTATTGGGCGGAAAAACGTTCAATGAGCAGTTCTTC
many	TRBD1	TRBJ1-2	TRBV5-1	CASSLGDRAYGYTF	TGCGCCAGCAGCCTCGGAGACAGGGCCTATGGCTACACCTTC
few	TRBD1	TRBJ2-1	TRBV24-1	CATSDQRQGVYNEQFF	TGTGCCACCAGTGACCAAAGACAGGGGGTCTACAATGAGCAGTTCTTC
NA	TRBD2	TRBJ2-1	TRBV28	CASSLFLTSGDTYNEQFF	TGTGCCAGCAGTTTATTCCTGACTAGCGGGGACACCTACAATGAGCAGTTCTTC
many	NA	TRBJ2-7	TRBV10-2	CASSEARYSLTYEQYF	TGCGCCAGCAGTGAGGCCCGGTACAGCCTTACCTACGAGCAGTACTTC
few	NA	TRBJ1-1	TRBV16	CASSQGRSTEAFF	TGTGCCAGCAGCCAAGGCAGGTCCACTGAAGCTTTCTTT
NA	TRBD1	TRBJ2-7	TRBV2	CASSDGTVYEQYF	TGTGCCAGCAGTGACGGGACAGTTTACGAGCAGTACTTC
NA	NA	TRBJ2-1	TRBV5-1	CASSPGEGGSYNEQFF	TGCGCCAGCAGCCCCGGAGAGGGGGGCTCCTACAATGAGCAGTTCTTC
NA	TRBD2	TRBJ2-3	TRBV20-1	CSARLGGTSTDTQYF	TGCAGTGCCCGTCTCGGGGGGACTAGCACAGATACGCAGTATTTT
few	TRBD1	TRBJ1-1	TRBV20-1	CSASRTGGTEAFF	TGCAGTGCTAGTCGGACAGGGGGAACTGAAGCTTTCTTT
few	NA	TRBJ2-2	TRBV28	CASSSSRDLGTGELFF	TGTGCCAGCAGTTCCTCTCGGGACTTAGGTACCGGGGAGCTGTTTTTT
NA	NA	TRBJ2-7	TRBV5-6	CARGPGLYEQYF	TGTGCCAGGGGCCCAGGCCTTTACGAGCAGTACTTC
few	NA	TRBJ1-6	TRBV28	CASSSGSLSPLHF	TGTGCCAGCAGTTCAGGGTCTCTTTCACCCCTCCACTTT
NA	NA	TRBJ2-3	TRBV6-1	CASSETGASTDTQYF	TGTGCCAGCAGTGAAACCGGGGCGAGCACAGATACGCAGTATTTT
NA	TRBD2	TRBJ2-1	TRBV20-1	CSARDLAGSSYNEQFF	TGCAGTGCTAGAGATTTAGCGGGTAGCTCCTACAATGAGCAGTTCTTC
few	NA	TRBJ1-2	TRBV14	CASSGNNYGYTF	TGTGCCAGCAGCGGTAATAACTATGGCTACACCTTC
NA	TRBD2	TRBJ2-5	TRBV27	CASSLFGLAGGQETQYF	TGTGCCAGCAGTTTATTCGGACTAGCGGGGGGCCAAGAGACCCAGTACTTC
many	TRBD1	TRBJ2-7	TRBV7-2	CASSLGTAPSHEQYF	TGTGCCAGCAGCCTTGGGACAGCTCCTAGTCACGAGCAGTACTTC
NA	NA	TRBJ2-7	TRBV12-3/TRBV12-4	CASSLKGFGEQYF	TGTGCCAGCAGTTTAAAAGGATTCGGCGAGCAGTACTTC
few	NA	TRBJ2-7	TRBV5-1	CASSVQGIGLYEQYF	TGCGCCAGCAGCGTACAGGGTATTGGTCTCTACGAGCAGTACTTC
many	TRBD2	TRBJ2-2	TRBV9	CASSVASGSAGELFF	TGTGCCAGCAGCGTAGCTAGCGGGAGCGCCGGGGAGCTGTTTTTT
few	NA	TRBJ2-1	TRBV18	CASSPGRLSYNEQFF	TGTGCCAGCTCACCGGGGCGGCTCTCCTACAATGAGCAGTTCTTC
NA	NA	TRBJ2-4	TRBV29-1	CSVEDPFIAKNIQYF	TGCAGCGTTGAAGATCCTTTCATAGCCAAAAACATTCAGTACTTC
NA	NA	TRBJ2-3	TRBV29-1	CSGVQGTDTQYF	TGCAGCGGCGTACAGGGCACAGATACGCAGTATTTT
few	TRBD2	TRBJ2-5	TRBV20-1	CSARDPAGGALETQYF	TGCAGTGCTAGAGATCCAGCGGGGGGTGCTCTAGAGACCCAGTACTTC
few	TRBD1	TRBJ1-2	TRBV7-2	CASSPSGQGFANYGYTF	TGTGCCAGCAGCCCGAGTGGACAGGGTTTCGCTAACTATGGCTACACCTTC
NA	NA	TRBJ1-4	TRBV12-3/TRBV12-4	CASRTTVGEKLFF	TGTGCCAGCAGGACTACGGTGGGTGAAAAACTGTTTTTT
few	NA	TRBJ2-2	TRBV9	CASSVAGGELFF	TGTGCCAGCAGCGTAGCAGGCGGGGAGCTGTTTTTT
few	NA	TRBJ1-2	TRBV6-6	CASSPGTYGHTF	TGTGCCAGCAGTCCAGGGACTTATGGCCACACCTTC
many	TRBD1	TRBJ2-7	TRBV12-3/TRBV12-4	CASSPGQGGYEQYF	TGTGCCAGCAGTCCGGGACAGGGAGGTTACGAGCAGTACTTC